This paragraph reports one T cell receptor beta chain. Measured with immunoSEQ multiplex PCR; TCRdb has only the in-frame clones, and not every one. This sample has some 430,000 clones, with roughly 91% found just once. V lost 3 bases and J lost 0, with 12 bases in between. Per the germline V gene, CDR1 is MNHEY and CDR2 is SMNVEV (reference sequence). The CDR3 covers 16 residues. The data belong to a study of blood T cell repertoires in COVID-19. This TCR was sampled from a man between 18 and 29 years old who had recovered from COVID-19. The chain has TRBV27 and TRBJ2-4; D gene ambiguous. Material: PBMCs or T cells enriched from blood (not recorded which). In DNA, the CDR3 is TGTGCCAGCAGTTTGGTGAGAGAATTAGCCAAAAACATTCAGTACTTC. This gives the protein CASSLVRELAKNIQYF.